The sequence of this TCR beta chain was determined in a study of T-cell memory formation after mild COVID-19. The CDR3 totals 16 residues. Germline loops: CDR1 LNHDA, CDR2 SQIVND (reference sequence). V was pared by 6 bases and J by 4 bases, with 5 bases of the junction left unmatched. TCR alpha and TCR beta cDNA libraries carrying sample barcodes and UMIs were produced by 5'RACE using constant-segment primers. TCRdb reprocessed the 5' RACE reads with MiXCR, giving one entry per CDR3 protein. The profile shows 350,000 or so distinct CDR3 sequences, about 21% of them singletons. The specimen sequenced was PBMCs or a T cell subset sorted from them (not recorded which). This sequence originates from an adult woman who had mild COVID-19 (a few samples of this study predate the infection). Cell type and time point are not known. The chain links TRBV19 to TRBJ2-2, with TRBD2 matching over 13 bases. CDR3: CASRGTSGTRTGELFF. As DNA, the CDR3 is TGTGCCAGTAGGGGGACTAGCGGGACACGCACCGGGGAGCTGTTTTTT.